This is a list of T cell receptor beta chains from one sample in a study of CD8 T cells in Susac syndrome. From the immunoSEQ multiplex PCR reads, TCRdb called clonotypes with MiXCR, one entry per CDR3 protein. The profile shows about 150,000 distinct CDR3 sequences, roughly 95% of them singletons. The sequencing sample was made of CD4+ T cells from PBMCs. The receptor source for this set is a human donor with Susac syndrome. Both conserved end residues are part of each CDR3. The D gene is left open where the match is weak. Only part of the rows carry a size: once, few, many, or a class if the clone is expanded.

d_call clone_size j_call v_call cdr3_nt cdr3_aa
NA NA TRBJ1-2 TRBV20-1 TGCAGTGCTAGGGGGCGGAGGACTAACTATGGCTACACCTTC CSARGRRTNYGYTF
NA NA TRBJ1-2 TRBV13 TGTGCCAGCAGCTTGGCGGTCCACTATGGCTACACCTTC CASSLAVHYGYTF
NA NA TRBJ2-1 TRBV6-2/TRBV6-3 TGTGCCAGCAGTTCCTTTATCTCCAATAATGAGCAGTTCTTC CASSSFISNNEQFF
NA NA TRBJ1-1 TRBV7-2 TGTGCCAGCAGCCCCGTCACGGGATGGAACACTGAAGCTTTCTTT CASSPVTGWNTEAFF
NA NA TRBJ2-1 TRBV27 TGTGCCAGCAGTTCCTATCGGAGGGATGAGCAGTTCTTC CASSSYRRDEQFF
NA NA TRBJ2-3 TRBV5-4 TGTGCCAGCAGCCTCCCGAGAGGGAATACGCAGTATTTT CASSLPRGNTQYF
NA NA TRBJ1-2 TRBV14 TGTGCCAGCAGCCAAGACCCCAGGCACGGAAAAGACTACACCTTC CASSQDPRHGKDYTF
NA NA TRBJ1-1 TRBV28 TGTGCCACCGCGACAGGACTGAACACTGAAGCTTTCTTT CATATGLNTEAFF
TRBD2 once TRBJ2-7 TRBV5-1 TGCGCCAGCAGCTTGGAAGGGTTGAGCGGGGCCTACGAGCAGTACTTC CASSLEGLSGAYEQYF
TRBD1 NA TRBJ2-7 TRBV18 TGTGCCAGCTCACCACGGGGGACAGGGGGCCGGGAGCAGTACTTC CASSPRGTGGREQYF
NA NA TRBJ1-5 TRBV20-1 TGCAGTGCTAGAGTCCGGTATAGCAATCAGCCCCAGCATTTT CSARVRYSNQPQHF
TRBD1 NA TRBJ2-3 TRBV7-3 TGTGCCAGCAGCTTACGCAGGGGGCAAGATACGCAGTATTTT CASSLRRGQDTQYF
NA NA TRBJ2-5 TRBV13 TGTGCCACATCCTTTTCCTCTTCCGGGGACTTTCGCCGCGAGACCCAGTACTTC CATSFSSSGDFRRETQYF
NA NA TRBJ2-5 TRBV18 TGTGCCAGCTCACCGGTAGAGGGAGAGACCCAGTACTTC CASSPVEGETQYF
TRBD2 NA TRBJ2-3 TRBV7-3 TGTGCCAGCAGCCAACGGGGACTAGCGAGAAGCACAGATACGCAGTATTTT CASSQRGLARSTDTQYF
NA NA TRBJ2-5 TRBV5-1 TGCGCCAGCAGCAGTACCTACAGGGACCATGACCAAGAGACCCAGTACTTC CASSSTYRDHDQETQYF
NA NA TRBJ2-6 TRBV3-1 TGTGCCAGCAGCCGATTGGCAGGGGAGGCCAACGTCCTGACTTTC CASSRLAGEANVLTF
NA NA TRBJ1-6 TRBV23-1 TGCGCCAGCAGTCAATCGCCGACCAGGGGTAATTCACCCCTCCACTTT CASSQSPTRGNSPLHF